The entry below describes one T cell receptor (beta chain). Its antigen is still unknown. J lost 6 bases, V lost 3 bases, and 8 bases had no gene match. Germline-derived CDR1 and CDR2 are LNHDA and SQIVND (reference sequence). The CDR3 length is 15 residues. The table came from immunoSEQ multiplex PCR; TCRdb's copy has only in-frame clones and leaves some out. The sample yields tens of thousands of clones, under 85% seen once. The data are from a study of somatic mutations in cytotoxic T cells in rheumatoid arthritis. Positive magnetic bead selection, which isolated the CD4+ and CD8+ cells, was followed by a flow cytometry check of purity. Study-level findings and limits: Healthy controls did not share the age-linked increase in CD8+ clonality seen in rheumatoid arthritis patients. The top CD8+ clone topped 20% of CD8+ cells in about an eighth of the 65 patients.

This TCR came from a man aged 35-49 years in good health. V is TRBV19 and J is TRBJ2-3, with 8 bases identical to TRBD2. Specimen: CD8+ T cells sorted from blood. The CDR3 DNA reads as TGTGCCAGTAGTATGCGTCTAGCGGGTAGGGATACGCAGTATTTT. Its translation: CASSMRLAGRDTQYF.